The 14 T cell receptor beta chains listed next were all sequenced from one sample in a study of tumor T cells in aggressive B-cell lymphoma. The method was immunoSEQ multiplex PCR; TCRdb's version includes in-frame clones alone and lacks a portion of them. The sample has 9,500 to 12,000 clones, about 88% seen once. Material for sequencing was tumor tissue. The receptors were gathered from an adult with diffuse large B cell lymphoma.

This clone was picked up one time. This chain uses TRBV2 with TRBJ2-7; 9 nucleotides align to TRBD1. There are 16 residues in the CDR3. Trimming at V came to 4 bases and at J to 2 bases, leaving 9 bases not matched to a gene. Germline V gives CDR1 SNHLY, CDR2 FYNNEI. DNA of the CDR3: TGTGCCAGCAGTGGATCCAAACAGGGGGCCCCCTACGAGCAGTACTTC. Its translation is CASSGSKQGAPYEQYF.

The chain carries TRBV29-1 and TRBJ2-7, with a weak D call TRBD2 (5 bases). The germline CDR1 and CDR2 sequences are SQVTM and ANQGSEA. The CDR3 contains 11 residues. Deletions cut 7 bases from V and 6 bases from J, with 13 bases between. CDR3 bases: TGCAGCGGCAGTCACGGGGTCGAGCAGTACTTC. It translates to CSGSHGVEQYF.

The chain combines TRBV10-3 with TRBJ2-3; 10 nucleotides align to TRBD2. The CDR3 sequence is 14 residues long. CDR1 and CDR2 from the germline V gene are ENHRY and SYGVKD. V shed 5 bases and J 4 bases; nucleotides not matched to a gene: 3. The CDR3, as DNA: TGTGCCATCAGTAGCGGGAGGGCCCCAGATACGCAGTATTTT. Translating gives CAISSGRAPDTQYF.

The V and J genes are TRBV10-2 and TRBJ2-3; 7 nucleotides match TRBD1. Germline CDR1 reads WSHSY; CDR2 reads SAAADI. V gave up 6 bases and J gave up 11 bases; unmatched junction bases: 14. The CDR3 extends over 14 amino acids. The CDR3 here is CASSPGRGRTEQYF. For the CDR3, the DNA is TGCGCCAGCAGCCCGGGAAGGGGGCGAACGGAGCAGTATTTT.

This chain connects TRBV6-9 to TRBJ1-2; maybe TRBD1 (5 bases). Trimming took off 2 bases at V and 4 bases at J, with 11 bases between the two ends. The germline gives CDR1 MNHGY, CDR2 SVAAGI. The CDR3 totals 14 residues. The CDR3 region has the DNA TGTGCCAGCAGTTATAGGGGCGCAAGCTATGGCTACACCTTC. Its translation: CASSYRGASYGYTF.

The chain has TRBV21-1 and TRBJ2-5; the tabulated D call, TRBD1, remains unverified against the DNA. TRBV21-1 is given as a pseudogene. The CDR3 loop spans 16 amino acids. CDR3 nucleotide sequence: TGTGCCAGCAGCAAAAGAAGGACAGGGGGATCAGAGACCCAGTACTTC. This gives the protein CASSKRRTGGSETQYF.

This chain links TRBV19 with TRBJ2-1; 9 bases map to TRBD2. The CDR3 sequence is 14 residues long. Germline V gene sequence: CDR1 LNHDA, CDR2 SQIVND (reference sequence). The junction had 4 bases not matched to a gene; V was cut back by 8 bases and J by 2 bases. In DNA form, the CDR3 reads TGTGCCAGTGGTGCGGGGGGGACCTACAATGAGCAGTTCTTC. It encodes CASGAGGTYNEQFF. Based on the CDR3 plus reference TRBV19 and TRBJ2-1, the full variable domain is DGGITQSPKYLFRKEGQNVTLSCEQNLNHDAMYWYRQDPGQGLRLIYYSQIVNDFQKGDIAEGYSVSREKKESFPLTVTSAQKNPTAFYLCASGAGGTYNEQFFGPGTRLTVL.

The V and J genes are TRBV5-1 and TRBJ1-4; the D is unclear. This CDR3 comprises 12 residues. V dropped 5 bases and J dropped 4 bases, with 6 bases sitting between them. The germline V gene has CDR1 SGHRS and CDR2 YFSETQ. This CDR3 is CASSRSNEKLFF. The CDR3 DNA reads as TGCGCCAGCAGTCGCAGTAATGAAAAACTGTTTTTT.

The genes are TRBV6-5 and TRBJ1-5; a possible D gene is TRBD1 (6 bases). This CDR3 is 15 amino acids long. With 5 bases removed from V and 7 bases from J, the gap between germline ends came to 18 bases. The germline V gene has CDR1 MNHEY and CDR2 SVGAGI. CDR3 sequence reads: CASSMGTGSGQPQHF. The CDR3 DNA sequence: TGTGCCAGCAGTATGGGAACAGGGAGCGGACAGCCCCAGCATTTT.

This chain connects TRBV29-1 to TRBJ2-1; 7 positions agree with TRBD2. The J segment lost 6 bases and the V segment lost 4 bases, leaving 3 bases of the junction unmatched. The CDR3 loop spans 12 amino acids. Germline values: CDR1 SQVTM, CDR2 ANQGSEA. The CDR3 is CSVVVAGNEQFF. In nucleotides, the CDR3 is TGCAGCGTTGTGGTAGCGGGCAATGAGCAGTTCTTC.

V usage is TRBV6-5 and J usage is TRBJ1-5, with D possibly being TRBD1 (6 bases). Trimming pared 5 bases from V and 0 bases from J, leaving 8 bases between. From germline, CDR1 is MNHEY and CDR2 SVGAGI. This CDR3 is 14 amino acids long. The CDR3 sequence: CASSTGTSNQPQHF. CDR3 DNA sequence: TGTGCCAGCAGTACAGGGACTAGCAATCAGCCCCAGCATTTT.

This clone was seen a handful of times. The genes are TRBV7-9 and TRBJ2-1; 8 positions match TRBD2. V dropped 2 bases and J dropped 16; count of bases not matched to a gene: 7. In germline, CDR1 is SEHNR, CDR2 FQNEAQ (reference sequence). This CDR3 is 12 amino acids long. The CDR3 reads CASSLIGRGVFF. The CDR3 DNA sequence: TGTGCCAGCAGCTTAATCGGGAGGGGAGTATTCTTC.

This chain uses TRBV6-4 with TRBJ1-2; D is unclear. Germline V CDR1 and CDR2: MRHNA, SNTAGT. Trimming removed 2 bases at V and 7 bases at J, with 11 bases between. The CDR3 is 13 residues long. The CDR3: CASSDAGIGGYTF. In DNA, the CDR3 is TGTGCCAGCAGTGACGCGGGAATTGGTGGCTACACCTTC.

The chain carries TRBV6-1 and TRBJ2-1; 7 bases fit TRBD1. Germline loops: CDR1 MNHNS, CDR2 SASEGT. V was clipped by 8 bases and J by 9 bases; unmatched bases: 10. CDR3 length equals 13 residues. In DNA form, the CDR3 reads TGTGCCAGCTGCCTGACAGGGTCTACTGAGCAGTTCTTC. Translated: CASCLTGSTEQFF.